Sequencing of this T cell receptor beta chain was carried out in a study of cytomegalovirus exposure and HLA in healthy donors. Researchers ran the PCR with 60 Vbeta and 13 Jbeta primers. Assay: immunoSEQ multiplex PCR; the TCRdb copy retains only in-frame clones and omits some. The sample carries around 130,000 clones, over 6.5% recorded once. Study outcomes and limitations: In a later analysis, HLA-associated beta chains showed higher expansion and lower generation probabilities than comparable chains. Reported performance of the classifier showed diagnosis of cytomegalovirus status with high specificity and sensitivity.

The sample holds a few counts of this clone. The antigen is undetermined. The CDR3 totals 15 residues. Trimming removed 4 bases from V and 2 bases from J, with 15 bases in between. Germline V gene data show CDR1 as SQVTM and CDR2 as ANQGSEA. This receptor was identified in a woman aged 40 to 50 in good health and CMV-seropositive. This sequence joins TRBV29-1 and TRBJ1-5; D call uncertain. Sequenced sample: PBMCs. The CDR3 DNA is TGCAGCGTTGGTGACGGACTCTTGGGCAATCAGCCCCAGCATTTT. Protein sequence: CSVGDGLLGNQPQHF.